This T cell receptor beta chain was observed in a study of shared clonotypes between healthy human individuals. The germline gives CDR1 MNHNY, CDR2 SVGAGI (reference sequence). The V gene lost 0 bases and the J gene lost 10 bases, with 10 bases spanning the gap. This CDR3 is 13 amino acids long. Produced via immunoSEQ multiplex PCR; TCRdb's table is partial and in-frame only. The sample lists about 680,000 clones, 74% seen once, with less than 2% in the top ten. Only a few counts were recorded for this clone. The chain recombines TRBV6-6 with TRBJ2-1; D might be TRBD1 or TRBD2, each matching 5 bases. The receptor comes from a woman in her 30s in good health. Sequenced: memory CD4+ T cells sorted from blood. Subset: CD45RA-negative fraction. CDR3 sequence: CASSYSGVGEQFF. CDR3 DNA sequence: TGTGCCAGCAGTTACTCGGGGGTAGGCGAGCAGTTCTTC.